The table lists the clone carrying this TCR beta chain with many counts. Its antigen remains unknown. These data originate in a study of T cells in Graves' hyperthyroidism and ophthalmopathy. The germline V and J ends were trimmed by 0 bases and 3 bases, with 6 bases remaining between them. The CDR3 is 14 residues long. Germline V gene sequence: CDR1 SEHNR, CDR2 FQNEAQ (reference sequence). Amplified TCR beta CDR3 regions derived from RNA transcripts. TCR CDR3 underwent first-round RT-PCR with the HTBI primer set. TCRdb independently ran MiXCR on the multiplex PCR reads; one entry per CDR3 protein. In the table there are roughly 710,000 distinct CDR3 sequences, 30% to 40% of which are singletons. Findings and limits, study-wide: Most clonotypes that expanded in the thyroid above 0.001 also showed up in blood.

Absent ophthalmopathy progression within 18 months defined stable Graves' hyperthyroidism. Newly diagnosed hyperthyroidism patients aged 18 to 65 years had disease lasting under 2 months. Thyroid ultrasound, orbital computed tomography, clinical symptoms, and serum thyroxine and TRAb underpinned diagnoses. The chain carries TRBV7-9 and TRBJ1-5; D remains ambiguous. The sequence came from a woman aged 40 to 55 with Graves' hyperthyroidism. Sequencing was done on a sample of blood. The CDR3 region is CASSLAGPNQPQHF. For the CDR3, the DNA is TGTGCCAGCAGCTTAGCGGGCCCCAATCAGCCCCAGCATTTT.